The entry that follows covers one TCR beta chain sequence. This clone has a single count. Its specific antigen is unknown. The input lacks base qualities; no much larger clone sits a single base away. The data stem from a study of lymphopenia after photon versus proton radiotherapy (dated by TCRdb to about 2019). With regard to the full study: The study compared the immunological effects of photon versus proton radiation therapy in patients with gastrointestinal tumors who developed high-grade lymphopenia. The roughly 18 patients in the cohort had gastrointestinal tumors, were treated with either photon or proton therapy, and subsequently developed lymphopenia. The study was designed to characterize how the impact on the immune system differs between the two radiation modalities.

Library prep was done by the immunoSEQ multiplex PCR assay. T cell repertoires were profiled by deep sequencing of rearranged TCR beta loci, alongside multiparametric flow cytometry. The table comes from immuneACCESS by way of TCRdb, which keeps in-frame sequences with V and J called. Part of the clones is missing from these tables; in studies checked, under half for an unresolved V gene and the rest for unknown reasons. This sample comprises roughly 65,000 clones, approximately 91% of them detected only once. The ten largest make up roughly 2.7% of the sample. As encoded in the germline V gene, CDR1 is KGHSH while CDR2 is LQKENI. V is shortened by 3 bases, J by 0 bases, and the region joining them spans 8 bases. Counted from cysteine to phenylalanine, this CDR3 has 15 amino acids. Only the CDR3 DNA is retained, 45 bases long and in frame from the first base. The research as a whole found: After the lymphocyte count nadir, photon-treated repertoires showed oligoclonal expansion, especially of CD8+ Temra cells, which drove the drop in diversity. Proton-treated patients stayed relatively stable during treatment, while photon-treated patients lost naive T cells and TCR diversity and gained effector/memory populations. The survival association was assessed only in patients who died, and better survival with proton therapy was presented by the authors as a possibility rather than a demonstrated result. Among patients across the cohort who died, overall survival time showed an inverse correlation with a larger post-nadir drop in TCR diversity.

Recombination joined TRBV18 with TRBJ2-2; there is no confident call for the D gene. Sequences were derived from peripheral blood, sampled from a patient treated with photon-based radiotherapy. The receptor was derived from an older woman with pancreatic cancer. The CDR3 here reads CASSPSTTNTGELFF. In nucleotide form, the sequence is TGTGCCAGCTCACCGTCAACAACGAACACCGGGGAGCTGTTTTTT.